The 28 T cell receptor beta chains in this list originate from one sample, sequenced in a study of blood T cell repertoires in COVID-19 (dated by TCRdb to about 2020). Receptor libraries were prepared by the immunoSEQ multiplex PCR assay. Here the immuneACCESS table is served through TCRdb, limited to in-frame sequences with V and J called. Missing clones are a known gap in these copies; in checked studies unresolved V genes cover under half, and the rest lacks a known reason. This sample has about 260,000 clones in its table, and 86% of those were observed once. About 8.7% of the sample goes to the ten largest clones. Sequencing used peripheral blood. Receptor source: a man aged 35 to 55 with active or convalescent COVID-19.

The CDR3 spells CASSLAIRAEPKYGYTF. The CDR3 nucleotides are TGTGCCAGCAGCTTGGCCATTCGAGCGGAACCCAAATACGGCTACACCTTC. The chain has TRBV5-5 and TRBJ1-2; D is ambiguous. V was shortened by 0 bases and J by 8 bases, with 23 bases between the two germline ends. Germline V gene sequence: CDR1 SGHKS, CDR2 YYEKEE (reference sequence). The CDR3 extends over 17 amino acids.

The chain joins TRBV19 to TRBJ2-1, with a weak D call TRBD2 (6 bases). The CDR3 runs to 14 residues. Germline assignment: CDR1 LNHDA and CDR2 SQIVND (reference sequence). V dropped 5 bases and J dropped 9 bases, with 17 bases sitting between them. The CDR3 spells CASSLLGSGGEQFF. CDR3 DNA sequence: TGTGCCAGTAGTCTTCTCGGGAGTGGGGGTGAGCAGTTCTTC.

The chain is built from TRBV10-2 and TRBJ2-5; D uncertain. Trimming pared 6 bases from V and 3 bases from J, leaving 14 bases between. The CDR3 contains 14 residues. The germline CDR1 and CDR2 sequences are WSHSY and SAAADI. The chain's CDR3 is CASRSVGLEETQYF. CDR3 DNA: TGCGCCAGCAGGTCTGTGGGCCTTGAAGAGACCCAGTACTTC.

The chain couples TRBV5-1 to TRBJ1-1; perhaps TRBD1 as D (5 bases). Trimming left V 7 bases short and J 7 bases short, with 11 bases between. Germline V gene lookup returns CDR1 SGHRS and CDR2 YFSETQ. The CDR3 has 11 amino acids. The CDR3 loop reads CASGGDGEAFF. CDR3 DNA: TGCGCCAGCGGAGGGGACGGTGAAGCTTTCTTT.

This sequence joins TRBV30 and TRBJ1-5; D may be TRBD1 (5 bases). Trimming shortened V by 0 bases and J by 6 bases, and 9 bases separated the two germline ends. The CDR3 covers 13 residues. Per the germline V gene, CDR1 is GTSNPN and CDR2 is SVGIG (reference sequence). CDR3 bases: TGTGCCTGGAGTGTAGGGGCCGGTCAGCCCCAGCATTTT. Translation gives CAWSVGAGQPQHF.

This chain uses TRBV9 with TRBJ2-7; D might be TRBD1 (5 bases). Per the germline V gene, CDR1 is SGDLS and CDR2 is YYNGEE. V dropped 4 bases and J dropped 4 bases, with 9 bases sitting between them. CDR3 length: 12 residues. CDR3 bases: TGTGCCAGCAGCACCACAGGTTACGAGCAGTACTTC. It is translated as CASSTTGYEQYF.

CDR3 in DNA: TGTGCCAGCAGCTTTAAAGGTTCGACAGGGTTAGGACACAAGAATGGCTACACCTTC. Encoded protein: CASSFKGSTGLGHKNGYTF. This chain links TRBV21-1 with TRBJ1-2; the table's TRBD1 call for D was not verified on the DNA. TRBV21-1 is marked as a pseudogene. The CDR3 loop spans 19 amino acids.

This clone was seen just once. The rearrangement links TRBV7-6 to TRBJ2-3; 10 bases are shared with TRBD2. This CDR3 region has 14 residues. V lost 5 bases, J lost 4 bases, and 3 bases stayed unmatched. Germline CDR1 reads SGHVS; CDR2 reads FNYEAQ. CDR3 nucleotides: TGTGCCAGCAGCCCTGGGACTAGCGCAGATACGCAGTATTTT. Translated, it gives CASSPGTSADTQYF.

V usage is TRBV6-5 and J usage is TRBJ1-5, with TRBD1 identical over 7 bases. V lost 0 bases and J lost 7; bases outside the gene matches: 3. Germline CDR1 reads MNHEY; CDR2 reads SVGAGI. The CDR3 is 14 amino acids. The DNA of the CDR3 is TGTGCCAGCAGTTACTCGACAGGGTACCAGCCCCAGCATTTT. This encodes CASSYSTGYQPQHF.

The chain is built from TRBV27 and TRBJ2-7; TRBD2 matches at 7 bases. Germline trimming cut 3 bases from V and 5 bases from J; bases unmatched to any gene: 7. This CDR3 is built from 14 residues. Germline values: CDR1 MNHEY, CDR2 SMNVEV (reference sequence). CDR3 amino acids: CASSFKRGSHEQYF. In DNA, the CDR3 is TGTGCCAGCAGTTTCAAGCGGGGCAGTCACGAGCAGTACTTC.

The chain joins TRBV27 to TRBJ1-5, with 8 bases aligning to TRBD1. Germline V CDR1 and CDR2: MNHEY, SMNVEV (reference sequence). Trimming cost V 4 bases and J 2 bases; bases outside gene matches: 7. This CDR3 has 16 amino acids. The CDR3 sequence is CASSSIQGAGNQPQHF. In nucleotides, the CDR3 is TGTGCCAGCAGTTCCATCCAGGGGGCTGGCAATCAGCCCCAGCATTTT.

This sequence joins TRBV6-5 and TRBJ1-5; D might be TRBD1 (5 bases). Germline V gene sequence: CDR1 MNHEY, CDR2 SVGAGI. The V end lost 6 bases, the J end lost 0 bases, and 12 bases lay between the germline ends. The CDR3 covers 15 residues. CDR3: CASRPQGNSNQPQHF. The DNA of the CDR3 is TGTGCCAGCAGGCCCCAGGGAAATAGCAATCAGCCCCAGCATTTT.

The V and J genes are TRBV24-1 and TRBJ1-4; a weak D match, TRBD1 (5 bases). V dropped 4 bases and J dropped 2 bases, with 13 bases sitting between them. Germline V gives CDR1 KGHDR, CDR2 SFDVKD. The CDR3 runs 16 residues. The CDR3 protein is CATSDPGAGTNEKLFF. The CDR3 nucleotides are TGTGCCACCAGTGACCCTGGGGCCGGGACTAATGAAAAACTGTTTTTT.

The chain couples TRBV5-1 to TRBJ2-7; 8 bases align to TRBD2. Germline-derived CDR1 and CDR2 are SGHRS and YFSETQ. V lost 0 bases, J lost 3 bases, and 11 bases stayed unmatched. This CDR3 is built from 17 residues. Here the CDR3 reads CASSLEGGGSGDYEQYF. The CDR3 DNA sequence: TGCGCCAGCAGCTTGGAAGGCGGGGGGTCCGGGGACTACGAGCAGTACTTC.

The gene calls are TRBV28 and TRBJ1-6; tentatively, D is TRBD1 (5 bases). The CDR3 contains 15 residues. CDR1 is MDHEN and CDR2 is SYDVKM in the germline V gene. V lost 5 bases and J 8 bases, leaving 16 bases between the germline ends. This chain's CDR3 is CASSMGIGAYSPLHF. In DNA, the CDR3 is TGTGCCAGCAGTATGGGTATAGGGGCTTATTCACCCCTCCACTTT.

The V and J genes are TRBV28 and TRBJ1-5, with D possibly matching TRBD1 (5 bases). The length of the CDR3 is 16 residues. V lost 5 bases and J lost 6, with 20 bases in between. In germline, CDR1 is MDHEN, CDR2 SYDVKM. The CDR3 DNA follows: TGTGCCAGCAGTGCCTCGGGACTACCGGCCGGTCAGCCCCAGCATTTT. It yields the protein CASSASGLPAGQPQHF.

The chain uses TRBV28 and TRBJ1-3, with D possibly being TRBD1 (5 bases). Trimming took 4 bases from V and 8 from J, leaving 12 bases between them. Germline lookup yields CDR1 MDHEN and CDR2 SYDVKM. CDR3 length equals 13 residues. The CDR3 region is CASSSPRVHTIYF. CDR3 DNA: TGTGCCAGCAGTTCTCCCAGGGTGCACACCATATATTTT.

The chain joins TRBV18 to TRBJ2-3; 10 nucleotides align to TRBD2. CDR1 and CDR2 (germline): KGHSH, LQKENI. There are 15 residues in the CDR3. V dropped 8 bases and J dropped 1; count of bases not matched to a gene: 6. CDR3 coding DNA: TGTGCCAGCACGACCGGGACTAGCGGCACAGATACGCAGTATTTT. The encoded protein is CASTTGTSGTDTQYF.

The V gene is TRBV7-2, the J gene TRBJ2-7, with 8 bases fitting TRBD2. The CDR3 spans 14 residues. Unmatched junction bases numbered 5, after V lost 4 bases and J lost 3 bases. The germline V gene encodes CDR1 SGHTA and CDR2 FQGNSA. The CDR3 reads CASSSRLAGYEQYF. The CDR3 nucleotides are TGTGCCAGCAGCTCCCGGCTAGCGGGCTACGAGCAGTACTTC.

V and J are TRBV9 and TRBJ2-1, with D maybe TRBD2 (7 bases). The CDR3 length is 16 residues. Germline V CDR1 and CDR2: SGDLS, YYNGEE. Trimming cost V 0 bases and J 9 bases, with 19 bases left between them. Here the CDR3 reads CASSVASQGGSGEQFF. CDR3 bases: TGTGCCAGCAGCGTAGCCTCACAGGGAGGGTCGGGTGAGCAGTTCTTC.

The chain combines TRBV6-5 with TRBJ1-2; maybe TRBD1 (6 bases). V gave up 6 bases and J gave up 4 bases, with 15 bases separating them. Germline CDR1 and CDR2: MNHEY and SVGAGI. The CDR3 length is 14 residues. The CDR3 protein is CASRESGQFYGYTF. As DNA, the CDR3 is TGTGCCAGCAGGGAGAGCGGACAGTTCTATGGCTACACCTTC.

This chain links TRBV10-3 with TRBJ2-6; 12 nucleotides line up with TRBD1. Germline loops: CDR1 ENHRY, CDR2 SYGVKD. Trimming at V came to 10 bases and at J to 2 bases, leaving 9 bases not matched to a gene. The length of the CDR3 is 17 residues. The CDR3 DNA reads TGTGCCACGGGACCGGGACAGGGGGCAGCTGGGGCCAACGTCCTGACTTTC. Protein sequence: CATGPGQGAAGANVLTF.

The chain has TRBV6-5 and TRBJ2-3, with 8 bases lining up with TRBD2. V shed 5 bases, J shed 0 bases, and the junction held 4 bases outside the gene matches. Germline V gene lookup returns CDR1 MNHEY and CDR2 SVGAGI. The CDR3 loop spans 15 amino acids. The CDR3 DNA is TGTGCCAGCAGTAGCGGGGGTTCTAGCACAGATACGCAGTATTTT. This encodes CASSSGGSSTDTQYF.

The genes are TRBV7-2 and TRBJ2-5, with TRBD1 identical over 9 bases. CDR1 SGHTA and CDR2 FQGNSA come from the germline V gene. The length of the CDR3 is 14 residues. V was clipped by 4 bases and J by 3 bases; unmatched bases: 3. The CDR3 DNA is TGTGCCAGCAGCTCACGGACAGGGGAAGAGACCCAGTACTTC. Encoded protein: CASSSRTGEETQYF.

The rearrangement joins TRBV5-6 to TRBJ2-7, with 9 nucleotides matching TRBD1. This CDR3 contains 14 residues. The trim removed 3 bases at V and 2 bases at J, leaving 3 bases unmatched. CDR1 and CDR2 from the germline V gene are SGHDT and YYEEEE. The CDR3 sequence: CASSSTGGAYEQYF. The CDR3 DNA follows: TGTGCCAGCAGCTCTACAGGGGGCGCCTACGAGCAGTACTTC.

The chain has TRBV24-1 and TRBJ1-2; the D gene is possibly TRBD1 (6 bases). V was clipped by 0 bases and J by 7 bases, with 11 bases between them. This CDR3 is 14 amino acids long. CDR1 is KGHDR and CDR2 is SFDVKD in the germline V gene. Here the CDR3 DNA reads TGTGCCACCAGTGATTTGCAGGGCAGGGGTGGCTACACCTTC. Translation gives CATSDLQGRGGYTF.

This clone was counted between two and nine times. The chain has TRBV7-9 and TRBJ1-4; D is uncertain. The V and J ends lost 5 bases and 8 bases respectively, with 15 bases between them. The germline V gene encodes CDR1 SEHNR and CDR2 FQNEAQ (reference sequence). The CDR3 length is 14 residues. CDR3 coding DNA: TGTGCCAGCAGCCTGGACTTTCGGCAGGAAAAACTGTTTTTT. This codes for CASSLDFRQEKLFF.

The CDR3 nucleotides read TGCGCCAGCAGCCCGGCCGGGAACTCCTACGAGCAGTACTTC. It is translated as CASSPAGNSYEQYF. V is TRBV5-1 and J is TRBJ2-7; possible D gene TRBD2, 5 bases. The CDR3 has 14 residues. The germline CDR1 and CDR2 sequences are SGHRS and YFSETQ. Trimming stripped 4 bases from V and 0 bases from J, with 11 bases between.